This TCR beta chain was obtained from a study of blood T cell repertoires in COVID-19. For the study at large: Donors in the United States, Italy and Spain gave samples during acute or convalescent COVID-19.

Participants, about 18 to 90 years old, spanned 24 US areas. Participant-given clinical history determined each cohort assignment. What the recovered Cohort 3 donors had was two negative PCRs, clearance, or symptom resolution. Assay: immunoSEQ multiplex PCR; the TCRdb copy retains only in-frame clones and omits some. This table has about 220,000 clones, approximately 83% appearing once. The V end was cut by 2 bases, the J end by 0 bases, with 8 bases between. Germline CDR1 is KGHSH and CDR2 is LQKENI. This CDR3 contains 15 residues. Specimen: PBMCs or T cells enriched from blood (not recorded which). This sequence was found in a woman aged 55-69 years who had recovered from COVID-19. The gene calls are TRBV18 and TRBJ1-3; TRBD1 might be the D (5 bases). The CDR3, as DNA: TGTGCCAGCTCACCAGGGGCAGCCTCTGGAAACACCATATATTTT. As protein: CASSPGAASGNTIYF.